The clone carrying this TCR beta chain was recorded a few times. These data are taken from a study of T-cell reconstitution after alpha-beta-depleted transplantation in children. Unique molecular identifiers were used to barcode this TCRbeta library. MiXCR, applied by TCRdb to the PCR reads, yields one record per CDR3 protein. Of 450,000 to 600,000 distinct CDR3 sequences listed, around 16% are singletons. The CDR3 spans 13 residues. CDR1 is SEHNR, CDR2 FQNEAQ, per germline (reference sequence). V was shortened by 5 bases and J by 12 bases, with 18 bases between the two germline ends. The chain combines TRBV7-9 with TRBJ2-3, with D hard to call. The receptor was isolated from a human donor who donated a stem cell graft to a child with acute lymphoblastic leukemia. The source material was PBMCs from the stem cell graft donor, sampled from the stem cell graft. The CDR3 sequence is CASSSSMGPIQYF. CDR3 DNA: TGTGCCAGCAGCAGCTCCATGGGCCCGATACAGTATTTT.